This TCR beta chain was recovered during a study of cytomegalovirus exposure and HLA in healthy donors. Study conclusions and caveats: In a later analysis, CMV-associated beta chains were mostly HLA-associated, it appeared.

V was cut by 6 bases and J by 4 bases, with 15 bases left in between. The germline gives CDR1 SNHLY, CDR2 FYNNEI. This CDR3 is built from 14 residues. In the PCR, 60 Vbeta and 13 Jbeta primers were used. Per the study methods: In a later analysis, 10 million to 11 million of about 80 million unique beta chains occurred in at least two donors. TCRdb's table, derived via immunoSEQ multiplex PCR, lists solely in-frame clones and lacks some. From that table come the V and J calls and clone size; the DNA was used to work out D and trimming. The profile shows roughly 150,000 clones, roughly 82% of them singletons. In regard to this clone: Its antigen is not known.

Sequenced sample: PBMCs. The receptor was isolated from a woman between 45 and 60 years old in good health and CMV-seropositive. V gene TRBV2 combines with J gene TRBJ1-2; D is uncertain. Written as DNA, the CDR3 is TGTGCCAGCAGGAACCCTGGGCAGCCCTATGGCTACACCTTC. Residues: CASRNPGQPYGYTF.